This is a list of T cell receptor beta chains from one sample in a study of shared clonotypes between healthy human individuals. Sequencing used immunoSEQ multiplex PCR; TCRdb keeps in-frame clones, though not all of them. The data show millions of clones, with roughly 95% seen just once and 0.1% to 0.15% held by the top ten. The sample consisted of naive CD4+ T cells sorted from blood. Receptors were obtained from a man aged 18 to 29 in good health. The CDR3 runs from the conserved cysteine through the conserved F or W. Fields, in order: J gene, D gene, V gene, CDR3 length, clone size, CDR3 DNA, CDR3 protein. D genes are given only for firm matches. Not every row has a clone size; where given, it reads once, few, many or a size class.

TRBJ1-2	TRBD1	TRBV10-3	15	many	TGTGCCATCAGTGATCCCGGGACAGGGGGTTTTGGCTACACCTTC	CAISDPGTGGFGYTF
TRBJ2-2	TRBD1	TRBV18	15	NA	TGTGCCAGCTCACCCCGGACAGGGGGAAACGGGGAGCTGTTTTTT	CASSPRTGGNGELFF
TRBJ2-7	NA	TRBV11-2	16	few	TGTGCCAGCAGCGACGAAATCGTCGGGGGCCACGACGAGCAGTACTTC	CASSDEIVGGHDEQYF
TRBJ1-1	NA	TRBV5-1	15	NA	TGCGCCAGCAGCTTGGAAGGGATAGGGTACACTGAAGCTTTCTTT	CASSLEGIGYTEAFF
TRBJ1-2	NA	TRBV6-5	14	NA	TGTGCCAGTGGGCAGGGTACAAAGAGTTATGGCTACACCTTC	CASGQGTKSYGYTF
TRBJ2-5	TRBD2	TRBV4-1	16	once	TGCGCCAGCAGCTCGGGGACTAGCGGGGGTCAAGAGACCCAGTACTTC	CASSSGTSGGQETQYF
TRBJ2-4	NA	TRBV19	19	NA	TGTGCCAGTAGTATAGATCCGGGGCTTGGGGTGGCGGCCAAAAACATTCAGTACTTC	CASSIDPGLGVAAKNIQYF
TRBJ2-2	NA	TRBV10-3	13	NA	TGTGCCATCAGTGGTGCCCAGGGTAGAGAGCTGTTTTTT	CAISGAQGRELFF
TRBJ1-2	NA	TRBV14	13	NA	TGTGCCAGCAGCCAAGATAGGGTCTATGGCTACACCTTC	CASSQDRVYGYTF
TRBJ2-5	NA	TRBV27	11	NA	TGTGCCAGCAGTTTGGGGGGGACCCAGTACTTC	CASSLGGTQYF
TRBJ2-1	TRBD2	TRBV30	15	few	TGTGCCTGGAGCCTTCTAGCGGGCTCCTACAATGAGCAGTTCTTC	CAWSLLAGSYNEQFF
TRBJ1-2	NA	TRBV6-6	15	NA	TGTGCCAGCACCAACCCAACAGAAATTAACTATGGCTACACCTTC	CASTNPTEINYGYTF
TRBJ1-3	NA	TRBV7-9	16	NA	TGTGCCAGCAGCCGAAGGGGGGATCGGCCTGGAAACACCATATATTTT	CASSRRGDRPGNTIYF
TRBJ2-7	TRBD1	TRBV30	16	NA	TGTGCCTGGAGTGTTCCTGGACAGGGAATTTCAGTCGAGCAGTACTTC	CAWSVPGQGISVEQYF
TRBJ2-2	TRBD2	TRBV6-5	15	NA	TGTGCCAGCAGGAGGCTAGCGGGAACCACCGGGGAGCTGTTTTTT	CASRRLAGTTGELFF
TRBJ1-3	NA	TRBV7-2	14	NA	TGTGCCAGCAGCTTAGGCAGCTCTGGAAACACCATATATTTT	CASSLGSSGNTIYF
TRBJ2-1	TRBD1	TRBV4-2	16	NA	TGTGCCAGCAGCCCGAAGCCGGGACAGACCGACAATGAGCAGTTCTTC	CASSPKPGQTDNEQFF